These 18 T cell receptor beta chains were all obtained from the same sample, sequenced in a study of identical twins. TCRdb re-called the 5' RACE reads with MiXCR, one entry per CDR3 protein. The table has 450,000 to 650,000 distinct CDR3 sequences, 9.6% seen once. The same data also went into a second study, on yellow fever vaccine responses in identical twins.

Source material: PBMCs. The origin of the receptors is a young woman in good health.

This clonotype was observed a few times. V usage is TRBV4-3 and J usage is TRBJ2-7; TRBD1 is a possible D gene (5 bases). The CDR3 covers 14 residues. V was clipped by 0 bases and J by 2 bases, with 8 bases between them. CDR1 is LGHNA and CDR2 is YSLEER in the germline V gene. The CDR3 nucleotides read TGCGCCAGCAGCCAAGACAGGGATCCCTACGAGCAGTACTTC. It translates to CASSQDRDPYEQYF.

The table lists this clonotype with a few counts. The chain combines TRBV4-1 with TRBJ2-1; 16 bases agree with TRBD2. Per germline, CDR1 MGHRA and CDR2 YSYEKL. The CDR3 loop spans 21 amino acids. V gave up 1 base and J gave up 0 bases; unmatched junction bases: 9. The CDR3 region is CASSQGGGTSGRASSYNEQFF. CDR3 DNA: TGCGCCAGCAGCCAAGGGGGGGGGACTAGCGGGAGGGCAAGCTCCTACAATGAGCAGTTCTTC.

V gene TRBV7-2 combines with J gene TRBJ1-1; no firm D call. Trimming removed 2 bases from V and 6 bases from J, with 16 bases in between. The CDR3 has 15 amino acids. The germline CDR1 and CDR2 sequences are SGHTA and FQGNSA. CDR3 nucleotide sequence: TGTGCCAGCAGCTTATGGGCAGCGGGCAACCCTGAAGCTTTCTTT. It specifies CASSLWAAGNPEAFF.

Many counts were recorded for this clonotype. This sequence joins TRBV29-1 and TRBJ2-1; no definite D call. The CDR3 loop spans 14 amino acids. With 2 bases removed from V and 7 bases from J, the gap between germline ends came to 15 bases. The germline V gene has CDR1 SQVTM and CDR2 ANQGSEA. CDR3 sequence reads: CSVEPLDAANEQFF. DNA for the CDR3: TGCAGCGTTGAACCTCTAGACGCCGCGAATGAGCAGTTCTTC.

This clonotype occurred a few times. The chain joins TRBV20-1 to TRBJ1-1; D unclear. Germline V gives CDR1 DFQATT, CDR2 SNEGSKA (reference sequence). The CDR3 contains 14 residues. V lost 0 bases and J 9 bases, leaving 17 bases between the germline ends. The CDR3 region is CSARDYLSPSKAFF. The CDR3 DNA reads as TGCAGTGCTAGAGATTACCTTTCCCCTAGCAAAGCTTTCTTT.

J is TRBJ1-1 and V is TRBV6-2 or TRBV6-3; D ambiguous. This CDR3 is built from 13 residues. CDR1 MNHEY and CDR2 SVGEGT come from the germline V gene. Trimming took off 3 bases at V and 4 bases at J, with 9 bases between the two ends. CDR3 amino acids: CASSYLAGTEAFF. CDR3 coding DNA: TGTGCCAGCAGTTATCTCGCTGGCACTGAAGCTTTCTTT.

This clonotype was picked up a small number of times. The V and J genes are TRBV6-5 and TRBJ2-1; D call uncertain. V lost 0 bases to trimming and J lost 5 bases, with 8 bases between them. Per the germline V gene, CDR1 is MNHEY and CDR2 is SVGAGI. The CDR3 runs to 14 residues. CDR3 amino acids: CASSYSERNNEQFF. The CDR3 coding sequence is TGTGCCAGCAGTTACTCGGAGCGAAACAATGAGCAGTTCTTC.

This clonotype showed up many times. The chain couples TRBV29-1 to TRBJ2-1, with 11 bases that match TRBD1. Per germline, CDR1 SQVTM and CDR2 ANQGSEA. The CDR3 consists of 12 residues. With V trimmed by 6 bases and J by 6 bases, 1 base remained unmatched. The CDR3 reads CSVGTGGNEQFF. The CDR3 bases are TGCAGCGTCGGGACAGGGGGCAATGAGCAGTTCTTC.

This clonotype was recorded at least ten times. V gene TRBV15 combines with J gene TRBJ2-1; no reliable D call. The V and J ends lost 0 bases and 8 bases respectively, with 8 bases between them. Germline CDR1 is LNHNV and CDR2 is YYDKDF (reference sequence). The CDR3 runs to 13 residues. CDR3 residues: CATSRDRLDEQFF. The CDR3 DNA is TGTGCCACCAGCAGAGATAGGTTGGATGAGCAGTTCTTC.

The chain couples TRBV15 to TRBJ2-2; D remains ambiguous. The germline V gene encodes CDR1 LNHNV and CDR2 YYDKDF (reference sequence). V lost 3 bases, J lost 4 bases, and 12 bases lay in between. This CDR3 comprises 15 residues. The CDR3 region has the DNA TGTGCCACCAGCAGGGGTAGTTTTACCACCGGGGAGCTGTTTTTT. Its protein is CATSRGSFTTGELFF.

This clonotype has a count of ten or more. The CDR3 loop is CSARVAASYEQYF. CDR3 nucleotides: TGCAGTGCTAGAGTGGCAGCCTCCTACGAGCAGTACTTC. The chain couples TRBV20-1 to TRBJ2-7; D remains unclear. Germline loops: CDR1 DFQATT, CDR2 SNEGSKA (reference sequence). V shed 1 base and J shed 0 bases, with 7 bases lying between them. This CDR3 has 13 residues.

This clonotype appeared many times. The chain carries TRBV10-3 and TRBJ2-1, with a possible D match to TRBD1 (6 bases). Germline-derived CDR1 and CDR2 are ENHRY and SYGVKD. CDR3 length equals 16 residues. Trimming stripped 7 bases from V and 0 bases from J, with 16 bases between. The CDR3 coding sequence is TGTGCCATCAAGTCTCAACAGGGTAACTCCTACAATGAGCAGTTCTTC. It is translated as CAIKSQQGNSYNEQFF.

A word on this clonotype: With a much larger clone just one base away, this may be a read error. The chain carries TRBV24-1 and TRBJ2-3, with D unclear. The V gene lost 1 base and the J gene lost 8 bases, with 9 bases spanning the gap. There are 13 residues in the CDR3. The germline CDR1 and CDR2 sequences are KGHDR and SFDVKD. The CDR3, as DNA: TGTGCCACCAGTGATTTAGTTCCAGGTACGCAGTATTTT. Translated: CATSDLVPGTQYF.

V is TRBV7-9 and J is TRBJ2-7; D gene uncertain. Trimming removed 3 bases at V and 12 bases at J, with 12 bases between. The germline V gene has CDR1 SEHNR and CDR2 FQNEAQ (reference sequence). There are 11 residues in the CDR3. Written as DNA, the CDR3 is TGTGCCAGCAGCTTGGACGGAAGAGTGTACTTC. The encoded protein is CASSLDGRVYF.

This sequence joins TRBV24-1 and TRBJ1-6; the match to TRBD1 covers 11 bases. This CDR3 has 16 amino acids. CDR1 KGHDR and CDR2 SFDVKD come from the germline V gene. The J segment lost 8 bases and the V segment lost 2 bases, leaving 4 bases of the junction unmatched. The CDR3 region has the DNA TGTGCCACCAGTGATTGGGACAGGGGGTTATATTCACCCCTCCACTTT. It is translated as CATSDWDRGLYSPLHF.

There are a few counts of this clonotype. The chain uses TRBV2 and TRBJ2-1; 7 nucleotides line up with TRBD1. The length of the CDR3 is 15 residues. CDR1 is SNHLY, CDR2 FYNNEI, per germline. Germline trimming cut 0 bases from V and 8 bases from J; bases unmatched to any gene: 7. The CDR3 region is CASSEARTGRHEQFF. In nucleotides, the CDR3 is TGTGCCAGCAGTGAAGCTAGGACAGGTCGGCATGAGCAGTTCTTC. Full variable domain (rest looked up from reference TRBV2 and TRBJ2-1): EPEVTQTPSHQVTQMGQEVILRCVPISNHLYFYWYRQILGQKVEFLVSFYNNEISEKSEIFDDQFSVERPDGSNFTLKIRSTKLEDSAMYFCASSEARTGRHEQFFGPGTRLTVL.

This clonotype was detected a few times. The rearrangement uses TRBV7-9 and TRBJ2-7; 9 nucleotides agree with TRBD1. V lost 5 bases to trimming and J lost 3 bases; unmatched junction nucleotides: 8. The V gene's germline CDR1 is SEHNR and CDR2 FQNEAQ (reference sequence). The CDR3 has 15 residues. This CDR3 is CASSQDRGEYYEQYF. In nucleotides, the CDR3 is TGTGCCAGCAGCCAGGACAGGGGAGAGTACTACGAGCAGTACTTC. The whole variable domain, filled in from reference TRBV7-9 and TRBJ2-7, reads DTGVSQNPRHKITKRGQNVTFRCDPISEHNRLYWYRQTLGQGPEFLTYFQNEAQLEKSRLLSDRFSAERPKGSFSTLEIQRTEQGDSAMYLCASSQDRGEYYEQYFGPGTRLTVT.

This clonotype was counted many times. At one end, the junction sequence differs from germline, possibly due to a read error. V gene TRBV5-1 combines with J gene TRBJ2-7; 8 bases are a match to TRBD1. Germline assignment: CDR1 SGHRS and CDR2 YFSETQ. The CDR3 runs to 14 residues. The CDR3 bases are TGTGCCAGCAGCCTCGGACAGGGAGGTGACGAGCAGTACTTC. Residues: CASSLGQGGDEQYF.